This T cell receptor (beta chain) was recovered during a study of identical twins. Trimming left V 4 bases short and J 4 bases short, with 8 bases between. CDR3 length: 13 residues. The V gene's germline CDR1 is WNHNN and CDR2 SYGVQD (reference sequence). MiXCR, run by TCRdb on the 5' RACE reads, gives a single entry per CDR3 protein. The sample has roughly 720,000 distinct CDR3 sequences, around a sixth seen once. This clonotype was recorded a few times. These same data were also listed under a study on T cells expressing NK-cell markers. This second study notes: Underlying the TCR beta repertoires were sorted CD3+CD56+NKG2C+, CD3+CD56+NKG2C- and CD3+CD56-NKG2C+ T cells.

The sequence was obtained from a woman aged 18 to 35 in good health. Material: PBMCs. This chain uses TRBV10-1 with TRBJ2-1; D possibly corresponds to TRBD1 (5 bases). The CDR3 region has the DNA TGCGCCAGCAGTGGCACAGGATACAATGAGCAGTTCTTC. Translation: CASSGTGYNEQFF.